This T cell receptor (beta chain) was retrieved from a study of shared clonotypes between healthy human individuals. CDR3 length: 15 residues. V lost 4 bases to trimming and J lost 0 bases; unmatched junction nucleotides: 6. The germline gives CDR1 SGHVS, CDR2 FNYEAQ. Only one count was recorded for this clone. Data came from immunoSEQ multiplex PCR; TCRdb stores just in-frame clones and leaves some out. The repertoire has about 820,000 clones, 80% to 95% of them found once; the top ten carry around 24%. Terminally differentiated effector memory CD45RA+ cells were left out of the naive CD8 fraction, which was CD45RO-negative and positively selected for CCR7.

Sequences were obtained from naive CD8+ T cells sorted from blood. This sequence joins TRBV7-6 and TRBJ2-7; 7 nucleotides align to TRBD1. The clonotype comes from a man aged 25 to 40 in good health. The CDR3 spells CASSSSWDSSYEQYF. CDR3 in DNA: TGTGCCAGCAGCTCCTCCTGGGACAGCTCCTACGAGCAGTACTTC.